The 17 T cell receptor beta chains given below trace back to one sample, sequenced in a study of memory CD4+ T cells and cytomegalovirus serostatus. Assay: immunoSEQ multiplex PCR; the TCRdb copy retains only in-frame clones and omits some. The sample lists around 50,000 clones, 80% to 90% occurring once. The sort gate was single viable CD3+CD4+CD8-CD45RO+ cells for memory CD4+ T cells. Sequencing was performed on memory CD4+ T cells from blood. The receptors stem from an adult in good health and CMV-seronegative.

This chain connects TRBV19 to TRBJ2-7; 11 nucleotides match TRBD1. Germline V gene data show CDR1 as LNHDA and CDR2 as SQIVND (reference sequence). The V and J ends lost 7 bases and 4 bases, in that order; junction bases with no gene match: 6. This CDR3 has 14 residues. The CDR3 here is CASKGQGVGYEQYF. The CDR3 DNA follows: TGTGCCAGTAAGGGACAGGGGGTAGGGTACGAGCAGTACTTC.

The chain links TRBV7-9 to TRBJ2-4, with 11 bases matching TRBD1. The ends lost 5 bases at V and 8 bases at J; junction bases unmatched: 20. The CDR3 has 19 amino acids. The germline V gene encodes CDR1 SEHNR and CDR2 FQNEAQ (reference sequence). The chain's CDR3 is CASSPGGRTGGEGFHIQYF. CDR3 DNA: TGTGCCAGCAGCCCCGGGGGTAGGACAGGGGGCGAGGGGTTCCACATTCAGTACTTC.

The chain has TRBV7-7 and TRBJ2-7; 8 bases are a match to TRBD1. From germline, CDR1 is SSHAT and CDR2 FNYEAQ (reference sequence). The CDR3 has 13 amino acids. Germline trimming cut 5 bases from V and 5 bases from J; bases unmatched to any gene: 5. The CDR3 spells CASSEGQGNEQYF. The CDR3, as DNA: TGTGCCAGCAGCGAAGGACAGGGTAACGAGCAGTACTTC. Combining the CDR3 with reference TRBV7-7 and TRBJ2-7 gives the whole variable domain GAGVSQSPRYKVTKRGQDVTLRCDPISSHATLYWYQQALGQGPEFLTYFNYEAQPDKSGLPSDRFSAERPEGSISTLTIQRTEQRDSAMYRCASSEGQGNEQYFGPGTRLTVT.

The chain is built from TRBV11-2 and TRBJ2-2; 7 nucleotides align to TRBD2. The CDR3 covers 15 residues. Germline-derived CDR1 and CDR2 are SGHAT and FQNNGV. V gave up 6 bases and J gave up 2 bases; unmatched junction bases: 6. In DNA, the CDR3 is TGTGCCAGCAGATGGCTAGCGGACAACACCGGGGAGCTGTTTTTT. Encoded protein: CASRWLADNTGELFF.

This clone was counted only a few times. The chain is built from TRBV6-4 and TRBJ2-1; the match to TRBD2 covers 13 bases. This CDR3 has 18 amino acids. In germline, CDR1 is MRHNA, CDR2 SNTAGT. V shed 6 bases and J 6 bases; nucleotides not matched to a gene: 14. The CDR3 sequence: CASSQSWTSGSGGNEQFF. The CDR3 coding sequence is TGTGCCAGCAGCCAAAGCTGGACTAGCGGGAGTGGGGGCAATGAGCAGTTCTTC.

The chain is built from TRBV7-2 and TRBJ2-3, with D tentatively TRBD2 (5 bases). V lost 5 bases to trimming and J lost 5 bases, with 11 bases between them. CDR1 and CDR2 from the germline V gene are SGHTA and FQGNSA. The CDR3 length is 13 residues. CDR3 region: CASSPTRGDTQYF. The CDR3 bases are TGTGCCAGCAGCCCGACCCGGGGAGATACGCAGTATTTT.

V and J are TRBV4-2 and TRBJ2-1, with D possibly being TRBD2 (6 bases). Trimming left V 1 base short and J 1 base short, with 11 bases between. The CDR3 runs to 16 residues. Germline CDR1 reads LGHNA; CDR2 reads YNFKEQ. The CDR3 sequence is CASSQAAGNSYNEQFF. CDR3 sequence (DNA): TGTGCCAGCAGCCAAGCGGCGGGAAATTCCTACAATGAGCAGTTCTTC.

The V and J genes are TRBV20-1 and TRBJ2-3, with 7 bases aligning to TRBD1. Germline trimming cut 3 bases from V and 14 bases from J; bases unmatched to any gene: 8. This CDR3 has 11 residues. Germline CDR1 is DFQATT and CDR2 is SNEGSKA (reference sequence). Written as DNA, the CDR3 is TGCAGTGCTAGGGGCCGGGACAGAACGTATTTT. It specifies CSARGRDRTYF.

CDR3 nucleotides: TGTGCCACCAGCAGAGGGACAGGGGGGTACACTGAAGCTTTCTTT. Translated: CATSRGTGGYTEAFF. This chain uses TRBV15 with TRBJ1-1; 10 positions match TRBD1. The V gene end was trimmed by 1 base and the J gene end by 3 bases; junction bases not matched to a gene: 2. The CDR3 is made up of 15 amino acids. The germline V gene encodes CDR1 LNHNV and CDR2 YYDKDF (reference sequence). The complete variable domain, with remaining parts taken from reference TRBV15 and TRBJ1-1, reads DAMVIQNPRYQVTQFGKPVTLSCSQTLNHNVMYWYQQKSSQAPKLLFHYYDKDFNNEADTPDNFQSRRPNTSFCFLDIRSPGLGDTAMYLCATSRGTGGYTEAFFGQGTRLTVV.

The chain recombines TRBV5-1 with TRBJ1-2; D is unresolved. This CDR3 contains 15 residues. Trimming removed 0 bases at V and 14 bases at J, with 23 bases between. Germline CDR1 is SGHRS and CDR2 is YFSETQ. CDR3 sequence: CASSLEAGGIPMRTF. CDR3 DNA: TGCGCCAGCAGCTTGGAGGCAGGCGGTATCCCGATGAGGACCTTC.

This clone appeared a single time. This rearrangement joins TRBV2 to TRBJ1-2; a possible D gene is TRBD1 (6 bases). There are 13 residues in the CDR3. Trimming left V 8 bases short and J 5 bases short, with 15 bases between. Germline assignment: CDR1 SNHLY and CDR2 FYNNEI. This chain's CDR3 is CASSPNREYGYTF. CDR3 sequence (DNA): TGTGCCAGCTCCCCAAACAGGGAATATGGCTACACCTTC. The variable domain in full, completed from reference TRBV2 and TRBJ1-2, reads EPEVTQTPSHQVTQMGQEVILRCVPISNHLYFYWYRQILGQKVEFLVSFYNNEISEKSEIFDDQFSVERPDGSNFTLKIRSTKLEDSAMYFCASSPNREYGYTFGSGTRLTVV.

A few counts support this clone. The chain carries TRBV28 and TRBJ2-5; 7 nucleotides match TRBD1. The CDR3 runs to 15 residues. The J segment lost 5 bases and the V segment lost 6 bases, leaving 12 bases of the junction unmatched. Germline V gene lookup returns CDR1 MDHEN and CDR2 SYDVKM. For the CDR3, the DNA is TGTGCCAGCAGCCTGGACAGGACAGGCCTGGAGACCCAGTACTTC. Protein sequence: CASSLDRTGLETQYF.

The DNA of the CDR3 is TGTGCCAGCAGCCCTCGGGAGGGCCGAAACAATGAGCAGTTCTTC. As protein: CASSPREGRNNEQFF. The J gene is TRBJ2-1, the V gene TRBV7-8; 8 bases fit TRBD2. Germline V gives CDR1 SGHVS, CDR2 FQNEAQ. Trimming removed 5 bases from V and 5 bases from J; junction bases left unmatched: 8. This CDR3 has 15 amino acids.

This chain connects TRBV10-3 to TRBJ1-2; D perhaps matches TRBD1 (5 bases). Germline values: CDR1 ENHRY, CDR2 SYGVKD. Trimming left V 6 bases short and J 3 bases short, with 17 bases between. The CDR3 totals 15 residues. The CDR3 loop reads CAISHTGTSDYGYTF. The CDR3 region has the DNA TGTGCCATCAGCCATACCGGGACTTCTGACTATGGCTACACCTTC.

The chain couples TRBV6-6 to TRBJ1-1; no reliable D call. Trimming cost V 8 bases and J 1 base, with 11 bases left between them. CDR1 MNHNY and CDR2 SVGAGI come from the germline V gene (reference sequence). The CDR3 consists of 13 residues. DNA of the CDR3: TGTGCCAGCTCCGTGCCGGGGAACACTGAAGCTTTCTTT. Amino acids: CASSVPGNTEAFF.

The V call is TRBV19, the J call TRBJ2-1; D is perhaps TRBD1 (5 bases). CDR3 length equals 17 residues. Germline CDR1 and CDR2: LNHDA and SQIVND (reference sequence). Trimming stripped 2 bases from V and 6 bases from J, with 20 bases between. CDR3 in DNA: TGTGCCAGTAGTATAAGCATCGGACATACTGGGGCCAATGAGCAGTTCTTC. Protein: CASSISIGHTGANEQFF. Drawing the rest from reference TRBV19 and TRBJ2-1, the complete variable domain is DGGITQSPKYLFRKEGQNVTLSCEQNLNHDAMYWYRQDPGQGLRLIYYSQIVNDFQKGDIAEGYSVSREKKESFPLTVTSAQKNPTAFYLCASSISIGHTGANEQFFGPGTRLTVL.

The V gene is TRBV7-9, the J gene TRBJ2-2, with D perhaps TRBD2 (6 bases). The V gene lost 1 base and the J gene lost 0 bases, with 9 bases spanning the gap. Germline V CDR1 and CDR2: SEHNR, FQNEAQ (reference sequence). This CDR3 comprises 16 residues. The DNA of the CDR3 is TGTGCCAGCAGCTTAGGGGTAGCGGCGAACACCGGGGAGCTGTTTTTT. Protein product: CASSLGVAANTGELFF.